These T cell receptor beta chains were read from a single sample in a study of regulatory T cells in long-lasting Graves disease. TCRdb passed the multiplex PCR reads through MiXCR, listing each CDR3 protein once. The top ten clones hold about 27% of a sample with roughly 450,000 distinct CDR3 sequences, roughly a quarter of them seen once. The sequencing used peripheral blood mononuclear cells (PBMCs), collected when the disease was refractory, from a patient treated with antithyroid drugs. These receptors all come from a female donor with Graves disease. CDR3s leave out the opening cysteine and the closing phenylalanine or tryptophan. The size field is filled for only some rows; it gives once, few, many or a size class.

>TRBV2|few|TRBJ1-6
ASSGRTGGNSPLH
>TRBV30|-|TRBJ2-7
ACIPEYVSYEQY
>TRBV3-1|-|TRBJ1-4
ASSLRQTNEKLF
>TRBV20-1|many|TRBJ1-1
SARDLPGRAF
>TRBV11-2|few|TRBJ1-1
ASRISGRRTEAF
>TRBV28|many|TRBJ1-2
LSGAEGNYGYT
>TRBV27|-|TRBJ2-2
ASSCPCSNTGELF
>TRBV5-6|-|TRBJ2-7
ASSSDSRYEQY
>TRBV20-1|-|TRBJ1-1
SAPSDRAAEAF
>TRBV24-1|few|TRBJ2-2
ATSDLNYRVGGELF
>TRBV5-1|many|TRBJ1-5
ASSATGEGNQPQH
>TRBV19|-|TRBJ1-5
ASSPDRWQPQH
>TRBV27|many|TRBJ2-6
ASSFADSGANVLT
>TRBV5-1|-|TRBJ2-7
ASSILDGTYEQY
>TRBV30|few|TRBJ1-1
AWSPVVVGTEAF
>TRBV6-2/TRBV6-3|few|TRBJ1-5
ASRAWDREGQPQH
>TRBV4-3|many|TRBJ2-5
ASSQGVAGRETQY
>TRBV27|many|TRBJ2-5
ASRGIAGARETQY
>TRBV20-1|many|TRBJ2-1
SARGNYGTYNEQF
>TRBV20-1|many|TRBJ2-7
SARASGTDEQY
>TRBV19|-|TRBJ2-2
ASSGLAGATGELF
>TRBV5-1|many|TRBJ1-1
ASSASRGRGTEAF
>TRBV7-9|many|TRBJ2-7
ASSFQGVYEQY
>TRBV18|-|TRBJ1-4
ASSPGLISTNEKLF
>TRBV3-1|many|TRBJ1-4
ASSQDQRKLF
>TRBV20-1|few|TRBJ1-1
SATWTANAEAF
>TRBV28|few|TRBJ1-3
GSKIGYSGNTIY
>TRBV5-6|few|TRBJ1-2
ASSWGTGQGASYGYT
>TRBV10-3|-|TRBJ2-3
AISESPDTQY
>TRBV28|many|TRBJ1-5
ASINRGPSERYSNQPQH
>TRBV15|few|TRBJ2-7
ATSRDLGSGLEQY
>TRBV14|-|TRBJ2-5
ASSTRDHQETQY
>TRBV20-1|-|TRBJ1-2
SASETGEDYGYT
>TRBV10-3|many|TRBJ2-7
ATHPGGTYEQY
>TRBV19|-|TRBJ1-1
ASDGGRNTEAF
>TRBV7-2|many|TRBJ2-7
ASSQRTGGYEQY
>TRBV20-1|-|TRBJ1-2
SARADMGNYGYT
>TRBV28|many|TRBJ2-5
ASSYGGPQETQY
>TRBV20-1|-|TRBJ2-1
SASRSTRKEQF
>TRBV19|few|TRBJ1-2
ASSRQVEAYGYT
>TRBV20-1|-|TRBJ1-1
SAPEGVNTEAF
>TRBV12-3/TRBV12-4|many|TRBJ1-4
ASSPTGRNEKLF
>TRBV19|-|TRBJ2-5
ASSIGPPGLAGQETQY
>TRBV20-1|-|TRBJ2-2
SASSGRNTGELF
>TRBV27|-|TRBJ2-7
ASSFSFLASESYEQY
>TRBV7-3|few|TRBJ2-5
ASSHLTETQY
>TRBV2|many|TRBJ1-1
ASSPGQGYWAF
>TRBV6-4|-|TRBJ2-2
ASSETGAEELF
>TRBV28|many|TRBJ2-4
ASSLQAKNIQY
>TRBV30|-|TRBJ1-1
AWLINHVAF
>TRBV10-3|few|TRBJ2-2
ASAGAGVGELF
>TRBV20-1|few|TRBJ2-7
SARRRAGGIYEQY
>TRBV6-2/TRBV6-3|-|TRBJ1-1
ASTPGTGARAF
>TRBV7-9|few|TRBJ2-2
ASSSWVAGSNTGELF
>TRBV11-2|few|TRBJ2-4
ASGNTGAKNIQY
>TRBV7-2|few|TRBJ2-1
ASSSRTRGNEQF
>TRBV20-1|once|TRBJ2-2
SARDTPSRGELF